The 32 T cell receptor beta chains in this list originate from one sample, sequenced in a study of T cell responses to AZD1222 COVID-19 vaccine. Assay used: immunoSEQ multiplex PCR; TCRdb lists only in-frame clones, some missing. The data hold over 75,000 clones, with under 95% observed a single time. The sample in question was peripheral blood, obtained on day 0 of AZD1222 vaccination. These receptors were collected from an adult in good health.

This clone has just one count. This rearrangement joins TRBV4-1 to TRBJ2-4; no clear D gene. Germline lookup yields CDR1 MGHRA and CDR2 YSYEKL. The length of the CDR3 is 14 residues. V dropped 2 bases and J dropped 4 bases, with 9 bases sitting between them. Here the CDR3 DNA reads TGCGCCAGCAGCCAACACGATACTAAAAACATTCAGTACTTC. It is translated as CASSQHDTKNIQYF.

CDR3 DNA sequence: TGTGCCAGCAGCTTAGATTCACGGGGGGAGCTGTTTTTT. Translated, it gives CASSLDSRGELFF. This rearrangement joins TRBV11-3 to TRBJ2-2, with D hard to call. Deletions cut 0 bases from V and 8 bases from J, with 7 bases between. The length of the CDR3 is 13 residues. The germline V gene has CDR1 SGHNT and CDR2 YENEEA.

The chain is built from TRBV19 and TRBJ1-5; D possibly corresponds to TRBD1 (6 bases). V lost 8 bases, J lost 6 bases, and 17 bases lay in between. CDR1 is LNHDA, CDR2 SQIVND, per germline (reference sequence). CDR3 length equals 14 residues. Here the CDR3 DNA reads TGTGCCAGTGTCTCCGGGACATTTACTCAGCCCCAGCATTTT. Protein: CASVSGTFTQPQHF.

The chain joins TRBV4-1 to TRBJ1-1, with TRBD1 matching 8 bases. This CDR3 region has 17 residues. With V trimmed by 3 bases and J by 1 base, 10 bases remained unmatched. CDR1 MGHRA and CDR2 YSYEKL come from the germline V gene. CDR3 region: CASSQPHWTGRNTEAFF. DNA for the CDR3: TGCGCCAGCAGCCAGCCACACTGGACAGGGAGGAACACTGAAGCTTTCTTT.

The genes are TRBV11-1 and TRBJ2-5; 12 nucleotides match TRBD2. CDR3 size: 14 residues. Trimming cost V 5 bases and J 5 bases; bases outside gene matches: 3. Germline assignment: CDR1 SGHAT and CDR2 FQDESV (reference sequence). The CDR3 DNA reads as TGTGCCAGCAGCGTCGGACTAGCGGGGGAGACCCAGTACTTC. Amino acids: CASSVGLAGETQYF.

The chain employs TRBV7-3 and TRBJ2-2, with 9 bases identical to TRBD1. This CDR3 is 14 amino acids long. Per germline, CDR1 SGHTA and CDR2 FQGTGA. With 5 bases clipped from V and 3 bases from J, the junction kept 1 base outside the gene matches. CDR3: CASSRTGDTGELFF. DNA for the CDR3: TGTGCCAGCAGCAGGACAGGGGACACCGGGGAGCTGTTTTTT.

This chain connects TRBV5-1 to TRBJ2-7, with 8 nucleotides matching TRBD1. CDR3 length: 15 residues. The germline V gene has CDR1 SGHRS and CDR2 YFSETQ. V lost 4 bases, J lost 0 bases, and 6 bases stayed unmatched. As DNA, the CDR3 is TGCGCCAGCAGCCCTAGGACAGGGTCCTCCTACGAGCAGTACTTC. Its protein product is CASSPRTGSSYEQYF.

The chain employs TRBV19 and TRBJ1-1; TRBD1 matches 7 bases. Germline CDR1 reads LNHDA; CDR2 reads SQIVND (reference sequence). Trimming at V came to 7 bases and at J to 0 bases, leaving 5 bases not matched to a gene. The CDR3 is 14 amino acids. CDR3 loop: CASTLRGVNTEAFF. Here the CDR3 DNA reads TGTGCCAGTACCCTCAGGGGGGTGAACACTGAAGCTTTCTTT.

This rearrangement joins TRBV27 to TRBJ1-4, with D uncertain. V lost 8 bases and J 4 bases, leaving 8 bases between the germline ends. This CDR3 is 12 amino acids long. In germline, CDR1 is MNHEY, CDR2 SMNVEV (reference sequence). CDR3 amino acids: CASGMGNEKLFF. The CDR3 nucleotides are TGTGCCAGCGGGATGGGTAATGAAAAACTGTTTTTT.

The J gene is TRBJ2-2, the V gene TRBV6-1; 8 bases are a match to TRBD1. Germline CDR1 is MNHNS and CDR2 is SASEGT. The V and J ends lost 4 bases and 2 bases, in that order; junction bases with no gene match: 6. CDR3 length equals 16 residues. CDR3 in amino acids: CASSGTGLSNTGELFF. In DNA, the CDR3 is TGTGCCAGCAGTGGGACAGGGTTGAGTAACACCGGGGAGCTGTTTTTT.

This chain connects TRBV19 to TRBJ1-6; unclear D gene. V was cut by 6 bases and J by 6 bases, with 15 bases left in between. This CDR3 contains 15 residues. Germline loops: CDR1 LNHDA, CDR2 SQIVND (reference sequence). In nucleotides, the CDR3 is TGTGCCAGTAGCGGGTCGATGGGAGGTAATTCACCCCTCCACTTT. Its protein product is CASSGSMGGNSPLHF.

In its sample, this clone was seen once. One junction end does not reproduce the germline sequence, and a read error may be involved. This rearrangement joins TRBV6-5 to TRBJ1-5; the D is unclear. The germline V gene has CDR1 MNHEY and CDR2 SVGAGI. This CDR3 has 10 residues. Here the CDR3 DNA reads TGTGCCAGCAGAACCCACACCGCGGATTTT. Translated: CASRTHTADF.

This clone was detected only a few times. The V and J genes are TRBV19 and TRBJ2-7; 9 bases fit TRBD1. Germline CDR1 and CDR2: LNHDA and SQIVND (reference sequence). The CDR3 has 15 residues. Unmatched junction bases numbered 11, after V lost 10 bases and J lost 1 base. CDR3 nucleotide sequence: TGTGCCACTTCCGGCCCGGGACAGGGATCCTACGAGCAGTACTTC. This translates into CATSGPGQGSYEQYF.

The rearrangement joins TRBV12-5 to TRBJ1-1, with 8 bases that match TRBD1. The CDR3 is 14 amino acids. Germline V gives CDR1 LGHNT, CDR2 FRNRAP. Trimming at V came to 6 bases and at J to 6 bases, leaving 9 bases not matched to a gene. CDR3 region: CASGPGQGGAEAFF. The CDR3 coding sequence is TGTGCTAGTGGACCAGGACAGGGAGGCGCTGAAGCTTTCTTT. Supplemented by reference TRBV12-5 and TRBJ1-1, the full variable domain reads DARVTQTPRHKVTEMGQEVTMRCQPILGHNTVFWYRQTMMQGLELLAYFRNRAPLDDSGMPKDRFSAEMPDATLATLKIQPSEPRDSAVYFCASGPGQGGAEAFFGQGTRLTVV.

The rearrangement joins TRBV6-5 to TRBJ1-1; D remains unclear. The CDR3 covers 16 residues. Trimming cost V 0 bases and J 2 bases, with 13 bases left between them. Germline values: CDR1 MNHEY, CDR2 SVGAGI. The CDR3 bases are TGTGCCAGCAGTTACTCGGGCGTGGGCGGTAACACTGAAGCTTTCTTT. This gives the protein CASSYSGVGGNTEAFF.

The chain couples TRBV5-1 to TRBJ1-6; D is ambiguous. Trimming removed 0 bases from V and 6 bases from J, with 22 bases in between. The germline gives CDR1 SGHRS, CDR2 YFSETQ. The CDR3 contains 19 residues. The CDR3 nucleotides read TGCGCCAGCAGCTTGGGGACGCCGCAGTTAGTTGGTACTAATTCACCCCTCCACTTT. This translates into CASSLGTPQLVGTNSPLHF.

V gene TRBV11-1 combines with J gene TRBJ2-3, with D maybe TRBD2 (6 bases). V lost 2 bases to trimming and J lost 4 bases, with 7 bases between them. Germline CDR1 SGHAT, CDR2 FQDESV (reference sequence). The CDR3 covers 13 residues. The chain's CDR3 is CASSLLASDTQYF. The CDR3, as DNA: TGTGCCAGCAGCTTACTAGCGTCAGATACGCAGTATTTT.

This clone was recorded only once. The V and J genes are TRBV6-4 and TRBJ1-1; 9 bases match TRBD1. With 2 bases clipped from V and 0 bases from J, the junction kept 19 bases outside the gene matches. The CDR3 totals 21 residues. Germline values: CDR1 MRHNA, CDR2 SNTAGT. DNA for the CDR3: TGTGCCAGCAGTGACCGGTATATCCCGACAGGGGGGTCCGTCATGAACACTGAAGCTTTCTTT. Its translation: CASSDRYIPTGGSVMNTEAFF.

The V call is TRBV5-6, the J call TRBJ1-2, with 11 nucleotides matching TRBD1. J lost 8 bases, V lost 4 bases, and 7 bases had no gene match. The CDR3 extends over 14 amino acids. Germline assignment: CDR1 SGHDT and CDR2 YYEEEE. This CDR3 is CASSRGQGAGGYTF. The CDR3 DNA is TGTGCCAGCAGCCGAGGACAGGGGGCTGGAGGCTACACCTTC.

For this clone: The DNA is omitted, as the CDR3 cannot be located on it reliably, and the CDR3 follows TCRdb's listing. The chain links TRBV24-1 to TRBJ2-3; the tabulated D call, TRBD2, remains unverified against the DNA. The germline CDR1 and CDR2 sequences are KGHDR and SFDVKD. The CDR3 totals 14 residues, both ends included. The CDR3 loop reads CATSVADYTDTQYF.

This clone appeared a single time. The chain employs TRBV11-3 and TRBJ2-1; 11 bases match TRBD2. The junction had 7 bases not matched to a gene; V was cut back by 4 bases and J by 2 bases. Germline V lookup: CDR1 SGHNT, CDR2 YENEEA. The CDR3 is 17 amino acids. The CDR3 protein is CASSSGVAGGPYNEQFF. The CDR3 coding sequence is TGTGCCAGCAGCTCCGGCGTAGCGGGAGGGCCCTACAATGAGCAGTTCTTC.

The rearrangement links TRBV10-2 to TRBJ2-5; D is unresolved. Trimming stripped 4 bases from V and 5 bases from J, with 11 bases between. CDR1 is WSHSY, CDR2 SAAADI, per germline. The CDR3 is 13 amino acids. CDR3 region: CASSVGRLETQYF. As DNA, the CDR3 is TGCGCCAGCAGTGTAGGTAGATTGGAGACCCAGTACTTC.

J is TRBJ1-2 and V is TRBV5-8; D might be TRBD1 (5 bases). Trimming shortened V by 1 base and J by 5 bases, and 9 bases separated the two germline ends. Germline-derived CDR1 and CDR2 are SGHTS and YDEGEE. The CDR3 is made up of 13 amino acids. In nucleotides, the CDR3 is TGTGCCAGCAGCTTGCAACAGGAGTATGGCTACACCTTC. This translates into CASSLQQEYGYTF.

This chain uses TRBV5-4 with TRBJ1-5; possibly TRBD1 for D (6 bases). The CDR3 extends over 14 amino acids. V was trimmed by 5 bases and J by 2 bases, leaving 11 bases between them. The germline gives CDR1 SGHNT, CDR2 YYREEE (reference sequence). The CDR3 loop reads CASSLGGGNQPQHF. DNA of the CDR3: TGTGCCAGCAGTTTAGGGGGGGGCAATCAGCCCCAGCATTTT.

The J gene is TRBJ2-7, the V gene TRBV6-5; a possible D gene is TRBD1 (6 bases). V gave up 6 bases and J gave up 5 bases, with 14 bases separating them. CDR1 is MNHEY and CDR2 is SVGAGI in the germline V gene. The CDR3 runs 13 residues. The CDR3 spells CASSDGRGHEQYF. CDR3 nucleotides: TGTGCCAGCAGCGACGGCAGGGGCCACGAGCAGTACTTC.

This rearrangement joins TRBV6-5 to TRBJ1-3, with a tentative D call TRBD1 (5 bases). The CDR3 has 12 amino acids. Germline-derived CDR1 and CDR2 are MNHEY and SVGAGI. DNA of the CDR3: TGTGCTAGCCGGGGGGCTGGAAACACCATATATTTT. Amino acids: CASRGAGNTIYF.

This chain connects TRBV9 to TRBJ2-1, with TRBD2 matching over 12 bases. Germline CDR1 is SGDLS and CDR2 is YYNGEE. The V gene end was trimmed by 4 bases and the J gene end by 4 bases; junction bases not matched to a gene: 6. The CDR3 is 16 amino acids. CDR3 nucleotide sequence: TGTGCCAGCAGCCAGAGGACTAGCGGGAATTACAATGAGCAGTTCTTC. Translating it yields CASSQRTSGNYNEQFF. Combining the CDR3 with reference TRBV9 and TRBJ2-1 gives the whole variable domain DSGVTQTPKHLITATGQRVTLRCSPRSGDLSVYWYQQSLDQGLQFLIQYYNGEERAKGNILERFSAQQFPDLHSELNLSSLELGDSALYFCASSQRTSGNYNEQFFGPGTRLTVL.

The chain uses TRBV9 and TRBJ1-1, with 7 bases lining up with TRBD1. Trimming cost V 0 bases and J 5 bases; bases outside gene matches: 4. There are 14 residues in the CDR3. Germline CDR1 SGDLS, CDR2 YYNGEE. The CDR3: CASSVGQGETEAFF. The CDR3 DNA follows: TGTGCCAGCAGCGTAGGTCAGGGGGAGACTGAAGCTTTCTTT.

This clone was detected once. CDR3 sequence (DNA): TGTGCCACCAGTGACCCGACTAGCGGGAGCTGGAATGAGCAGTTCTTC. This sequence encodes CATSDPTSGSWNEQFF. The chain employs TRBV24-1 and TRBJ2-1, with 12 nucleotides matching TRBD2. Germline CDR1 KGHDR, CDR2 SFDVKD. The CDR3 is 16 amino acids. Trimming took 4 bases from V and 7 from J; bases not matched to a gene: 7.

As for this clone: Within the sample, other DNA sequences also encode this same CDR3. V is TRBV6-5 and J is TRBJ1-3, with D perhaps TRBD1 (6 bases). The CDR3 is made up of 14 amino acids. Trimming left V 6 bases short and J 4 bases short, with 13 bases between. Germline V CDR1 and CDR2: MNHEY, SVGAGI. The CDR3: CASSLQGSGNTIYF. The DNA for the CDR3 is TGTGCCAGCAGCCTACAGGGCAGCGGAAACACCATATATTTT.

The J gene is TRBJ2-5, the V gene TRBV13, with 9 bases aligning to TRBD2. The CDR3 is 17 residues long. Losses at the gene ends were 1 base for V and 1 base for J; bases not matched to a gene: 7. Germline CDR1 reads PRHDT; CDR2 reads FYEKMQ (reference sequence). The CDR3 here is CASSLVSGSSGQETQYF. The CDR3 bases are TGTGCCAGCAGCTTAGTTAGCGGGAGTTCGGGCCAAGAGACCCAGTACTTC.

In its sample, this clone was seen once. V usage is TRBV19 and J usage is TRBJ1-2, with TRBD1 identical over 7 bases. Unmatched junction bases numbered 11, after V lost 5 bases and J lost 8 bases. The CDR3 has 14 amino acids. Per germline, CDR1 LNHDA and CDR2 SQIVND (reference sequence). CDR3 DNA: TGTGCCAGTAGTCCCCAAGGGGGCGCCGGGGGCTACACCTTC. This encodes CASSPQGGAGGYTF.